Listed below are T cell receptor beta chains from one sample, sequenced in a study of blood T cell repertoires in COVID-19. Sequencing was performed with immunoSEQ multiplex PCR; in TCRdb, only in-frame clones are kept and a portion is missing. The sample records about 240,000 clones, 80% to 90% being singletons. Sequenced material: peripheral blood. These receptor sequences come from a man aged 50-59 years with acute or convalescent COVID-19. Each CDR3 is given with its conserved first and last residue. A D gene is named only where the DNA matches it firmly. Size tells how often a clone was seen (once, few, many) or the class of an expanded clone, and some rows leave it out.

v_call: TRBV4-2; j_call: TRBJ1-1; clone_size: once; d_call: TRBD1; cdr3_aa: CASSLQGLEAFF; cdr3_nt: TGTGCCAGCAGCCTACAGGGGCTTGAAGCTTTCTTT
v_call: TRBV5-1; j_call: TRBJ2-3; clone_size: .; d_call: .; cdr3_aa: CASSLGRGDTDTQYF; cdr3_nt: TGCGCCAGCAGCTTGGGCAGGGGAGACACAGATACGCAGTATTTT
v_call: TRBV5-1; j_call: TRBJ1-1; clone_size: once; d_call: TRBD1; cdr3_aa: CASWGQQNTEAFF; cdr3_nt: TGCGCCAGCTGGGGACAGCAGAACACTGAAGCTTTCTTT
v_call: TRBV3-1/TRBV3-2; j_call: TRBJ2-7; clone_size: .; d_call: .; cdr3_aa: CASSLTGSSYEQYF; cdr3_nt: TGTGCCAGCAGCCTAACAGGGAGCTCCTACGAGCAGTACTTC
v_call: TRBV27; j_call: TRBJ1-2; clone_size: .; d_call: .; cdr3_aa: CASSSRALGSYGYTF; cdr3_nt: TGTGCCAGCAGTTCCCGGGCCCTAGGGAGCTATGGCTACACCTTC
v_call: TRBV28; j_call: TRBJ2-3; clone_size: .; d_call: TRBD2; cdr3_aa: CASQGLAGGPGSTDTQYF; cdr3_nt: TGTGCCAGCCAGGGTCTAGCGGGAGGGCCGGGTAGCACAGATACGCAGTATTTT
v_call: TRBV5-6; j_call: TRBJ2-3; clone_size: .; d_call: .; cdr3_aa: CASSKLSTDTQYF; cdr3_nt: TGTGCCAGCAGTAAACTATCCACAGATACGCAGTATTTT
v_call: TRBV7-7; j_call: TRBJ2-3; clone_size: few; d_call: TRBD2; cdr3_aa: CASSVDLAGGSHTQYF; cdr3_nt: TGTGCTAGCAGTGTGGATTTGGCGGGGGGCTCTCATACGCAGTATTTT
v_call: TRBV19; j_call: TRBJ1-1; clone_size: .; d_call: TRBD1; cdr3_aa: CASKPRGLNTEAFF; cdr3_nt: TGTGCCAGTAAGCCCAGGGGGCTGAACACTGAAGCTTTCTTT
v_call: TRBV19; j_call: TRBJ2-7; clone_size: few; d_call: TRBD2; cdr3_aa: CASSQIGLAGVLEQYF; cdr3_nt: TGTGCCAGTAGTCAAATTGGACTAGCGGGAGTACTCGAGCAGTACTTC
v_call: TRBV6-5; j_call: TRBJ2-3; clone_size: .; d_call: .; cdr3_aa: CASRGLSTDTQYF; cdr3_nt: TGTGCCAGCAGGGGACTGAGCACAGATACGCAGTATTTT
v_call: TRBV28; j_call: TRBJ2-7; clone_size: .; d_call: .; cdr3_aa: CASSSGTYEQYF; cdr3_nt: TGTGCCAGCAGTTCGGGGACCTACGAGCAGTACTTC
v_call: TRBV7-9; j_call: TRBJ2-7; clone_size: .; d_call: .; cdr3_aa: CASSPHGTRTPGEQYF; cdr3_nt: TGTGCCAGCAGCCCCCACGGGACACGGACCCCGGGCGAGCAGTACTTC
v_call: TRBV5-1; j_call: TRBJ2-3; clone_size: .; d_call: .; cdr3_aa: CASSLVPFTGSSTDTQYF; cdr3_nt: TGCGCCAGCAGCTTGGTTCCCTTCACAGGTTCTAGCACAGATACGCAGTATTTT
v_call: TRBV10-3; j_call: TRBJ2-3; clone_size: .; d_call: TRBD2; cdr3_aa: CAISEPTSGGSTDTQYF; cdr3_nt: TGTGCCATCAGTGAGCCGACTAGCGGGGGGAGCACAGATACGCAGTATTTT
v_call: TRBV11-2; j_call: TRBJ2-2; clone_size: .; d_call: .; cdr3_aa: CASSSYSGNTGELFF; cdr3_nt: TGTGCCAGCAGCTCCTATAGCGGGAACACCGGGGAGCTGTTTTTT
v_call: TRBV19; j_call: TRBJ1-2; clone_size: many; d_call: TRBD1; cdr3_aa: CASSIPMATGYYGYTF; cdr3_nt: TGTGCCAGTAGTATCCCAATGGCGACAGGGTACTATGGCTACACCTTC
v_call: TRBV28; j_call: TRBJ2-3; clone_size: .; d_call: .; cdr3_aa: CASRGLAYTDTQYF; cdr3_nt: TGTGCCAGCAGGGGTCTAGCGTACACAGATACGCAGTATTTT
v_call: TRBV6-5; j_call: TRBJ2-1; clone_size: .; d_call: .; cdr3_aa: CASSHRVNNEQFF; cdr3_nt: TGTGCCAGCAGCCACAGGGTGAACAATGAGCAGTTCTTC
v_call: TRBV6-5; j_call: TRBJ2-7; clone_size: .; d_call: .; cdr3_aa: CASSYRDAGEQYF; cdr3_nt: TGTGCCAGCAGTTATAGGGACGCGGGGGAGCAGTACTTC